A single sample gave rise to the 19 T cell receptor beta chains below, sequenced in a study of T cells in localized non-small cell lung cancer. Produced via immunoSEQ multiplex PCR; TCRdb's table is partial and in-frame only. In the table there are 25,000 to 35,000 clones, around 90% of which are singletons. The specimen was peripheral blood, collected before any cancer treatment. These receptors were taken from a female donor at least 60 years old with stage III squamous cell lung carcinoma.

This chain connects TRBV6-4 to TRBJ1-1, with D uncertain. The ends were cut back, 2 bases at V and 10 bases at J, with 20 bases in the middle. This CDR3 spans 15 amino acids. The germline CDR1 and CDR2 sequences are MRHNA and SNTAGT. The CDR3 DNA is TGTGCCAGCAGTGACGGTAAGGCAACCCTCGTGAGAGCTTTCTTT. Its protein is CASSDGKATLVRAFF.

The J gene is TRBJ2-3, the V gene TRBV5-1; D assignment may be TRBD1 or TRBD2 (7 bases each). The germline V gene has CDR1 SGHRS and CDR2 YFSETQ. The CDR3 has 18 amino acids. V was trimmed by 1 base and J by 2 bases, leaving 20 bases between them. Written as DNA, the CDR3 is TGCGCCAGCAGCTTGATTGGGAGACAGGGAGGGATCACAGATACGCAGTATTTT. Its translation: CASSLIGRQGGITDTQYF. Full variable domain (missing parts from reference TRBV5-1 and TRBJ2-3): KAGVTQTPRYLIKTRGQQVTLSCSPISGHRSVSWYQQTPGQGLQFLFEYFSETQRNKGNFPGRFSGRQFSNSRSEMNVSTLELGDSALYLCASSLIGRQGGITDTQYFGPGTRLTVL.

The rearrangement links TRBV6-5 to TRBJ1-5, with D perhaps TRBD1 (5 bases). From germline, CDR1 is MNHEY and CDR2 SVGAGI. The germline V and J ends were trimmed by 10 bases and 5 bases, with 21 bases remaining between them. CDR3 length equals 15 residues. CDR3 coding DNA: TGTGCCACCATGGGTAATCAGGGAGGGGATCAGCCCCAGCATTTT. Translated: CATMGNQGGDQPQHF.

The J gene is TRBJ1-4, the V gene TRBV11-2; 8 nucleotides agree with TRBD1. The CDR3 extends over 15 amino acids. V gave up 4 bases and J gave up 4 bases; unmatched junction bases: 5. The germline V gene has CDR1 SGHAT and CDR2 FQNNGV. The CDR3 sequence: CASSSGTGRNEKLFF. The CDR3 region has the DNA TGTGCCAGCAGCTCCGGGACAGGACGTAATGAAAAACTGTTTTTT.

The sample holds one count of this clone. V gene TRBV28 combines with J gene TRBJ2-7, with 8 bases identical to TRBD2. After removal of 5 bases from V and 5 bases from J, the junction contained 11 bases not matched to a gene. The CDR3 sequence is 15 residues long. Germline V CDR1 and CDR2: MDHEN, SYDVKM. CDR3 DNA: TGTGCCAGCAGTGCCCTCGCCGGGAGGGCCCACGAGCAGTACTTC. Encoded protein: CASSALAGRAHEQYF. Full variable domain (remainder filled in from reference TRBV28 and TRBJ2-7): DVKVTQSSRYLVKRTGEKVFLECVQDMDHENMFWYRQDPGLGLRLIYFSYDVKMKEKGDIPEGYSVSREKKERFSLILESASTNQTSMYLCASSALAGRAHEQYFGPGTRLTVT.

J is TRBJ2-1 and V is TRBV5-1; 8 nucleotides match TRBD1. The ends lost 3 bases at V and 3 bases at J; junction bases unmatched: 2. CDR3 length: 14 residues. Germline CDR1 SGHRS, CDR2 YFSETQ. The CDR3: CASSSDRGYNEQFF. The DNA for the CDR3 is TGCGCCAGCAGCTCCGACAGGGGCTACAATGAGCAGTTCTTC.

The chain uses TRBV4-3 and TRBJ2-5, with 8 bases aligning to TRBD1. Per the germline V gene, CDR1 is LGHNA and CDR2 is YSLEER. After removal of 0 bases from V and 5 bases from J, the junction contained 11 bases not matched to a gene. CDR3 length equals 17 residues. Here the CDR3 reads CASSQDPPGGAWETQYF. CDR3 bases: TGCGCCAGCAGCCAAGATCCCCCAGGGGGCGCCTGGGAGACCCAGTACTTC.

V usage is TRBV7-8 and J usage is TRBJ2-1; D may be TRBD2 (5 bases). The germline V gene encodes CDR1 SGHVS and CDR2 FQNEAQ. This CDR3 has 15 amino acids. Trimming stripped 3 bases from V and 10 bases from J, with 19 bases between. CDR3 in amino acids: CASSFGLAASWEQFF. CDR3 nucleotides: TGTGCCAGCAGCTTTGGGCTAGCCGCCTCCTGGGAGCAGTTCTTC.

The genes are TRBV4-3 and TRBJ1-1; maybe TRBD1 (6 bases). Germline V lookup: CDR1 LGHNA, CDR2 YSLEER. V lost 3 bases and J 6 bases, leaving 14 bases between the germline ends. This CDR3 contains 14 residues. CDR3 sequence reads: CASSQARRGAEAFF. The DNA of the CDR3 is TGCGCCAGCAGCCAGGCTAGAAGGGGGGCTGAAGCTTTCTTT.

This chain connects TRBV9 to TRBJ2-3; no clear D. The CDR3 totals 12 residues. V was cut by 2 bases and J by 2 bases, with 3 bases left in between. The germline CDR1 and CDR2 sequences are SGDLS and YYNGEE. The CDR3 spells CASSVSTDTQYF. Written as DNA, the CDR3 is TGTGCCAGCAGCGTTTCCACAGATACGCAGTATTTT.

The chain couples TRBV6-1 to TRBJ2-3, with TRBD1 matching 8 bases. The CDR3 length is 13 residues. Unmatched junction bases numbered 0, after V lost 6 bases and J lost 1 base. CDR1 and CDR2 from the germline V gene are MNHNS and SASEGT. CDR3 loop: CASRTGGTDTQYF. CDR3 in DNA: TGTGCCAGCAGGACAGGGGGCACAGATACGCAGTATTTT.

Here the CDR3 reads CASSISRQPQHF. The CDR3, as DNA: TGTGCCAGCAGCATCTCCCGTCAGCCCCAGCATTTT. The chain uses TRBV7-2 and TRBJ1-5, with D unresolved. The CDR3 spans 12 residues. Deletions cut 5 bases from V and 6 bases from J, with 8 bases between. Germline values: CDR1 SGHTA, CDR2 FQGNSA.

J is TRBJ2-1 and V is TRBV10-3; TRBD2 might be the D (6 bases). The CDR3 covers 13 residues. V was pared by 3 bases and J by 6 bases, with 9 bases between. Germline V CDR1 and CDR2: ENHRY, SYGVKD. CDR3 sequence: CAISEPGVNEQFF. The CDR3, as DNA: TGTGCCATCAGTGAACCGGGGGTCAATGAGCAGTTCTTC.

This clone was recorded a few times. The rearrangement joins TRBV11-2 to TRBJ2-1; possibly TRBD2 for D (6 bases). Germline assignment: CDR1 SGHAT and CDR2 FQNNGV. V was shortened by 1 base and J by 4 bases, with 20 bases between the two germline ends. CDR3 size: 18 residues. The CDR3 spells CASSLGGRGALIYNEQFF. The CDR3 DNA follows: TGTGCCAGCAGCTTAGGAGGGCGGGGAGCCCTAATTTACAATGAGCAGTTCTTC.

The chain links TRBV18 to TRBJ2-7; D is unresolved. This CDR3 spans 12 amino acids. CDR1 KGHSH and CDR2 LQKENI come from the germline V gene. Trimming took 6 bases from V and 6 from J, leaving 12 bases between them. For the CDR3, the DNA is TGTGCCAGCTCCCAGGTCCCGGGCGAGCAGTACTTC. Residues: CASSQVPGEQYF.

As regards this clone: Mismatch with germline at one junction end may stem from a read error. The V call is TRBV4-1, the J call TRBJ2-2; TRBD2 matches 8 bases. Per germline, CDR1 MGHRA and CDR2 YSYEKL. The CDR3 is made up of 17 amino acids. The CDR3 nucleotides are TGCGCCAGCAGCGAAGACGGCCTAGCGGGTGTCACCGGGGAGCTGTTTTTT. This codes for CASSEDGLAGVTGELFF.

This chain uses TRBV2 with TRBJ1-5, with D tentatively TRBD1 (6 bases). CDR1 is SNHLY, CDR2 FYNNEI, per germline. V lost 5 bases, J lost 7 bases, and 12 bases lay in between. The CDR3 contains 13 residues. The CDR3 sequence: CASSSEGGQPQHF. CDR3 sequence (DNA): TGTGCCAGCAGTTCCGAGGGGGGACAGCCCCAGCATTTT.

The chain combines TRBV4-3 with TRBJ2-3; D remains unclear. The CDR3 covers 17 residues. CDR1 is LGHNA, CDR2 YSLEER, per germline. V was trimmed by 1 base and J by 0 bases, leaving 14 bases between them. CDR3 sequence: CASSQAITAYSTDTQYF. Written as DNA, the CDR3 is TGCGCCAGCAGCCAAGCGATAACAGCCTATAGCACAGATACGCAGTATTTT.

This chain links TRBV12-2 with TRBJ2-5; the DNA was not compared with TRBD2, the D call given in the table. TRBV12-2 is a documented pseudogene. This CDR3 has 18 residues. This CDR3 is CASRLSGLAGGRQETQYF. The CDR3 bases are TGTGCAAGTCGCTTATCGGGACTAGCGGGGGGGAGGCAAGAGACCCAGTACTTC.